This T cell receptor (beta chain) was identified during a study of identifying expanded T cells in peripheral blood. Study observations and caveats: Differentially abundant clones: about 1.3 between replicates, around 16 at two to three weeks, approximately 18 at four. Across healthy donors, higher total template counts meant significantly greater roughly two-week count variance.

For this clone: The antigen remains unidentified.

Some clones are missing from TCRdb's copy, which holds only in-frame ones; the method was immunoSEQ multiplex PCR. Of around 78,000 clones in the sample, roughly 86% were seen once. Trimming at V came to 5 bases and at J to 5 bases, leaving 13 bases not matched to a gene. The CDR3 is 16 residues long. CDR1 and CDR2 (germline): SGHTA, FQGNSA. During the collection period, no donor immune events like infections were recorded. The rearrangement joins TRBV7-2 to TRBJ1-1, with 8 bases that match TRBD1. Sequences were obtained from blood. The source of this sequence is a person aged 18 to 70 in good health. Written as DNA, the CDR3 is TGTGCCAGCAGCCCCCAGACAGGGGATCGGTATACTGAAGCTTTCTTT. This translates into CASSPQTGDRYTEAFF.